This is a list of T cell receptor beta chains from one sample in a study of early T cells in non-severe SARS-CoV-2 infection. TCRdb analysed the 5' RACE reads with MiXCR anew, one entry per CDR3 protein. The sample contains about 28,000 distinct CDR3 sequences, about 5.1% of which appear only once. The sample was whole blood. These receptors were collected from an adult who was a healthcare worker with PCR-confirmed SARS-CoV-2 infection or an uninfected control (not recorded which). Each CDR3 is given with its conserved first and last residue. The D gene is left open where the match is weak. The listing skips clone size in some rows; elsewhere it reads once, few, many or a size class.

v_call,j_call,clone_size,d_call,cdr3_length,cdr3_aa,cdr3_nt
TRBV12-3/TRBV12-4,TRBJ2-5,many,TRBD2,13,CASSLSGTETQYF,TGTGCCAGCAGTTTAAGCGGGACGGAGACCCAGTACTTC
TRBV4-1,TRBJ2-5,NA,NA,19,CASSQVATPGAPTKETQYF,TGCGCCAGCAGCCAAGTAGCGACCCCTGGGGCTCCGACCAAAGAGACCCAGTACTTC
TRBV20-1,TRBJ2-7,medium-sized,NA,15,CSAPNLAGSLDEQYF,TGCAGTGCACCGAACCTGGCGGGGAGCTTAGATGAGCAGTACTTC
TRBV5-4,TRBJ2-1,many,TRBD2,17,CASSNDLAGGSYNEQFF,TGTGCCAGCAGCAATGACCTAGCGGGGGGCTCCTACAATGAGCAGTTCTTC
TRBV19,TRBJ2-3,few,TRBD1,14,CASSIRTGELPQYF,TGTGCCAGTAGTATCCGGACAGGGGAGCTCCCGCAGTATTTT
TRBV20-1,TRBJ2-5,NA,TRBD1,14,CSARVTGGGKTQYF,TGCAGTGCTAGAGTTACAGGGGGAGGAAAGACCCAGTACTTC
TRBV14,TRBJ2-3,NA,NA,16,CASSQPTGKKTDTQYF,TGTGCCAGCAGCCAACCTACAGGGAAGAAGACAGATACGCAGTATTTT
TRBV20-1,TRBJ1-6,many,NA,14,CSARGTGANSPLHF,TGCAGTGCTAGAGGCACAGGAGCTAATTCACCCCTCCACTTT
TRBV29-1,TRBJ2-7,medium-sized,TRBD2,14,CSVGLSVGLAPQYF,TGCAGCGTTGGCTTATCGGTCGGACTAGCTCCTCAGTACTTC
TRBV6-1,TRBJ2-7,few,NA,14,CASSPGWGRYEQYF,TGTGCCAGCAGTCCCGGGTGGGGCCGCTACGAGCAGTACTTC
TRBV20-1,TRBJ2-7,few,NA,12,CSATGTSYEQYF,TGCAGTGCAACCGGGACCTCCTACGAGCAGTACTTC
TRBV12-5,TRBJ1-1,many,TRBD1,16,CASGLGWGTENTEAFF,TGTGCTAGTGGTTTGGGGTGGGGGACAGAGAACACTGAAGCTTTCTTT
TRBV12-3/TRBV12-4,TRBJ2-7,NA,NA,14,CASSPRRATYEQYF,TGTGCCAGCAGTCCCCGGCGGGCAACCTACGAGCAGTACTTC
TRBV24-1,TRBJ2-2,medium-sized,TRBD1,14,CATGRQGRTGELFF,TGTGCCACCGGGAGACAGGGTCGCACCGGGGAGCTGTTTTTT
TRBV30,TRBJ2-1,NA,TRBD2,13,CAYSGGRIGEQFF,TGTGCCTATAGCGGCGGGAGGATTGGTGAGCAGTTCTTC
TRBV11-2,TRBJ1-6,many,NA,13,CASSLGYNSPLHF,TGTGCCAGCAGCCTCGGTTATAATTCACCCCTCCACTTT
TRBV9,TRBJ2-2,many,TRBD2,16,CASSVAGGGNTGELFF,TGTGCCAGCAGCGTAGCGGGAGGGGGGAACACCGGGGAGCTGTTTTTT
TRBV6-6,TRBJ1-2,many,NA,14,CASSGSGANYGYTF,TGTGCCAGCAGCGGATCCGGAGCTAACTATGGCTACACCTTC
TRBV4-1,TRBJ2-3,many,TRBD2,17,CASSQEAPSGGLGTQYF,TGCGCCAGCAGCCAAGAGGCTCCTAGCGGGGGGCTAGGTACGCAGTATTTT
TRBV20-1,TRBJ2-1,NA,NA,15,CSARDFLQVRDGVFF,TGCAGTGCTAGAGATTTCCTTCAAGTCCGGGACGGCGTGTTCTTC
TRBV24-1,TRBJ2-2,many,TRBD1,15,CATSGTGGYTGELFF,TGTGCCACCAGTGGGACAGGGGGATACACCGGGGAGCTGTTTTTT
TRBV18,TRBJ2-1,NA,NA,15,CASSPALQMGNEQFF,TGTGCCAGCTCACCAGCGTTACAGATGGGCAATGAGCAGTTCTTC
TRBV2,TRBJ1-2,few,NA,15,CASRLQQGLNYGYTF,TGTGCCAGCAGGTTACAACAGGGACTTAACTATGGCTACACCTTC
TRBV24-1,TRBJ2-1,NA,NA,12,CATFVPYNEQFF,TGTGCCACTTTCGTCCCCTACAATGAGCAGTTCTTC
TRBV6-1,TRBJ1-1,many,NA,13,CASSDRGHTEAFF,TGTGCCAGCAGCGACAGAGGACACACTGAAGCTTTCTTT
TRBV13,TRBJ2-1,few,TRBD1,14,CASSSGTGANEQFF,TGTGCCAGCAGCTCCGGGACAGGGGCCAATGAGCAGTTCTTC
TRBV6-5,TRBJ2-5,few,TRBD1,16,CASSYVDRNSCETQYF,TGTGCCAGCAGTTACGTGGACAGGAATAGTTGTGAGACCCAGTACTTC
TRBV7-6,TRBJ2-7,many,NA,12,CASSPDGGVQYF,TGTGCCAGCAGCCCCGACGGAGGGGTGCAGTACTTC
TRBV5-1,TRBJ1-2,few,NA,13,CASSRTESYGYTF,TGCGCCAGCAGCCGGACAGAGAGCTATGGCTACACCTTC
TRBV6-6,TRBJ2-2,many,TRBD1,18,CASSYSRQGQGNTGELFF,TGTGCCAGCAGTTACTCAAGACAGGGACAGGGGAACACCGGGGAGCTGTTTTTT
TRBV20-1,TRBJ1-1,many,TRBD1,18,CSADPAGTGGFGNTEAFF,TGCAGTGCTGACCCTGCCGGGACAGGGGGCTTTGGGAACACTGAAGCTTTCTTT
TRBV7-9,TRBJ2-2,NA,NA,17,CASSPSLMGFHTGELFF,TGTGCCAGCAGCCCTTCCTTGATGGGATTTCACACCGGGGAGCTGTTTTTT
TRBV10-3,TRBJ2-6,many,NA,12,CAGGSGANVLTF,TGTGCCGGGGGCTCTGGGGCCAACGTCCTGACTTTC
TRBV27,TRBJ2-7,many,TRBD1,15,CASSLMGQASNEQYF,TGTGCCAGCAGTTTGATGGGACAGGCGTCAAACGAGCAGTACTTC
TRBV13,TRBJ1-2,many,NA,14,CASSQGMQNYGYTF,TGTGCCAGCAGCCAGGGGATGCAGAACTATGGCTACACCTTC
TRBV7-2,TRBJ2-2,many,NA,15,CASSLAWGNTGELFF,TGTGCCAGCAGCTTAGCCTGGGGGAACACCGGGGAGCTGTTTTTT
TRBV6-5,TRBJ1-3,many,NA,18,CASSYDGAPGASGNTIYF,TGTGCCAGCAGTTACGATGGCGCACCCGGAGCCTCTGGAAACACCATATATTTT
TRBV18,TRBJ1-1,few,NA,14,CASSPLPIETEAFF,TGTGCCAGCTCACCCCTACCGATTGAAACTGAAGCTTTCTTT